The clone carrying this T cell receptor beta chain has more than one count but fewer than ten. This sample was taken from a study of cytomegalovirus exposure and HLA in healthy donors. Primers included in the PCR were 60 Vbeta and 13 Jbeta primers. Clones were sequenced by immunoSEQ multiplex PCR, and TCRdb holds only the in-frame ones, with some missing. The sample shows fewer than 200,000 clones, around 83% of them seen only once. This TCR came from a man aged 35 to 55 in good health and CMV-seropositive. The sequenced sample consisted of PBMCs.

The CDR3 region has the DNA TGTGCCAGCAGCTTGAAGAGTCAAAGTAACGAGCAGTACTTC. Encoded protein: CASSLKSQSNEQYF. The chain links TRBV5-5 to TRBJ2-7; D call uncertain. V was trimmed by 1 base and J by 5 bases, leaving 13 bases between them. This CDR3 contains 14 residues. In germline, CDR1 is SGHKS, CDR2 YYEKEE (reference sequence). Filled out from reference TRBV5-5 and TRBJ2-7, the complete variable domain reads DAGVTQSPTHLIKTRGQQVTLRCSPISGHKSVSWYQQVLGQGPQFIFQYYEKEERGRGNFPDRFSARQFPNYSSELNVNALLLGDSALYLCASSLKSQSNEQYFGPGTRLTVT.